This entry is about one T cell receptor (beta chain). The sample comes from a study of blood T cell repertoires in COVID-19. In the study overall: The study drew acute and convalescent COVID-19 samples from the United States, Italy and Spain.

The CDR3 has 15 residues. Deletions cut 4 bases from V and 4 bases from J, with 16 bases between. CDR1 and CDR2 from the germline V gene are SGHRS and YFSETQ. Sequenced by immunoSEQ multiplex PCR; TCRdb stores in-frame clones only, minus some. The table includes roughly 100,000 clones, more than 85% detected once. Sequencing input: peripheral blood. This sequence joins TRBV5-1 and TRBJ2-3; D is possibly TRBD2 (7 bases). The clonotype comes from a man aged 50 to 59 with active or convalescent COVID-19. The CDR3 reads CASSPSWGGPDTQYF. CDR3 nucleotides: TGCGCCAGCAGCCCTTCATGGGGGGGCCCAGATACGCAGTATTTT.